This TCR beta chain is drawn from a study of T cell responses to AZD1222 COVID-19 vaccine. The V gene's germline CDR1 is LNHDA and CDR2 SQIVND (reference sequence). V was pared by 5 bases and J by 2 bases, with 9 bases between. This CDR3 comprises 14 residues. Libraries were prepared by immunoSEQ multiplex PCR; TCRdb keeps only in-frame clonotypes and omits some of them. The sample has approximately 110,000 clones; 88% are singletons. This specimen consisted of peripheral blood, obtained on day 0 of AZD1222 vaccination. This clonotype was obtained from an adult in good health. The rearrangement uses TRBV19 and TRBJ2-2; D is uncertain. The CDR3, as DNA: TGTGCCAGTAGTCTCGCAGCAAACACCGGGGAGCTGTTTTTT. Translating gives CASSLAANTGELFF. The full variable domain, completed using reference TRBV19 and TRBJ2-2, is DGGITQSPKYLFRKEGQNVTLSCEQNLNHDAMYWYRQDPGQGLRLIYYSQIVNDFQKGDIAEGYSVSREKKESFPLTVTSAQKNPTAFYLCASSLAANTGELFFGEGSRLTVL.